One sample yielded the 14 T cell receptor beta chains listed below, sequenced in a study of T cells after yellow fever vaccination. Using its own MiXCR run on the 5' RACE reads, TCRdb lists one record per CDR3 protein. The sample has roughly 63,000 distinct CDR3 sequences, roughly 7.4% seen once. The source material was CD8+ T cells sorted from PBMCs, sampled 15 days after the yellow fever booster vaccination. These receptors came from a man aged 25-45 years who received the YFV17D yellow fever vaccine.

This clonotype was counted many times. In DNA, the CDR3 is TGCGCCAGCAGCTTGGACAGATCCTATGGCTACACCTTC. As protein: CASSLDRSYGYTF. This chain connects TRBV5-1 to TRBJ1-2; D gene ambiguous. The germline gives CDR1 SGHRS, CDR2 YFSETQ. The CDR3 is 13 amino acids. Trimming left V 0 bases short and J 4 bases short, with 7 bases between.

V usage is TRBV20-1 and J usage is TRBJ1-5; D gene ambiguous. The germline CDR1 and CDR2 sequences are DFQATT and SNEGSKA (reference sequence). V lost 0 bases to trimming and J lost 1 base, with 10 bases between them. This CDR3 contains 15 residues. CDR3 amino acids: CSARDPRLSNQPQHF. The CDR3 DNA reads TGCAGTGCTAGAGATCCCAGATTGAGCAATCAGCCCCAGCATTTT.

This clonotype was counted ten times or more. The chain combines TRBV4-3 with TRBJ2-2; TRBD1 aligns across 8 bases. With V trimmed by 3 bases and J by 4 bases, 7 bases remained unmatched. This CDR3 contains 16 residues. Looked up from germline, CDR1 is LGHNA and CDR2 is YSLEER. CDR3 sequence (DNA): TGCGCCAGCAGCCACTATGACAGGGGTGGCACCGGGGAGCTGTTTTTT. Protein sequence: CASSHYDRGGTGELFF.

There are many counts of this clonotype. This CDR3 is CASSHGVENEQYF. The CDR3, as DNA: TGCGCCAGCAGCCACGGAGTGGAGAACGAGCAGTACTTC. V and J are TRBV5-1 and TRBJ2-7; D is undetermined. Germline assignment: CDR1 SGHRS and CDR2 YFSETQ. V shed 4 bases and J shed 5 bases, with 13 bases lying between them. The CDR3 runs 13 residues.

The chain recombines TRBV7-6 with TRBJ2-1; TRBD2 matches 7 bases. CDR3 length: 16 residues. After removal of 2 bases from V and 5 bases from J, the junction contained 9 bases not matched to a gene. The germline gives CDR1 SGHVS, CDR2 FNYEAQ. CDR3 in DNA: TGTGCCAGCAGCTTATTGGGAGGGGTGCGACACAATGAGCAGTTCTTC. Translated, it gives CASSLLGGVRHNEQFF. The whole variable domain, filled in from reference TRBV7-6 and TRBJ2-1, reads GAGVSQSPRYKVTKRGQDVALRCDPISGHVSLYWYRQALGQGPEFLTYFNYEAQQDKSGLPNDRFSAERPEGSISTLTIQRTEQRDSAMYRCASSLLGGVRHNEQFFGPGTRLTVL.

This clonotype was detected ten times or more. The chain couples TRBV3-1 to TRBJ2-7, with TRBD1 matching over 10 bases. The ends lost 2 bases at V and 2 bases at J; junction bases unmatched: 9. Germline V gives CDR1 LGHDT, CDR2 YNNKEL (reference sequence). The CDR3 is made up of 17 amino acids. This chain's CDR3 is CASSQLGDRGKTYEQYF. The DNA of the CDR3 is TGTGCCAGCAGCCAATTAGGGGACAGGGGAAAAACCTACGAGCAGTACTTC.

At least ten counts were recorded for this clonotype. This CDR3 is CASSWTGNQPQHF. CDR3 nucleotides: TGTGCCAGCAGTTGGACAGGCAATCAGCCCCAGCATTTT. The genes are TRBV27 and TRBJ1-5, with D possibly matching TRBD1 (6 bases). V was cut by 4 bases and J by 2 bases, with 6 bases left in between. Germline lookup yields CDR1 MNHEY and CDR2 SMNVEV (reference sequence). The CDR3 loop spans 13 amino acids.

This clonotype was found many times. The V gene is TRBV20-1, the J gene TRBJ2-1, with TRBD2 identical over 7 bases. The CDR3 spans 14 residues. Germline loops: CDR1 DFQATT, CDR2 SNEGSKA (reference sequence). Trimming cost V 0 bases and J 7 bases; bases outside gene matches: 6. This chain's CDR3 is CSARDETSQNEQFF. CDR3 DNA sequence: TGCAGTGCTAGAGATGAGACTAGCCAGAATGAGCAGTTCTTC.

This chain links TRBV3-1 with TRBJ2-3, with D perhaps being TRBD1 or TRBD2 (5 bases each). This CDR3 spans 16 amino acids. V lost 4 bases, J lost 2 bases, and 16 bases lay in between. Germline V gene lookup returns CDR1 LGHDT and CDR2 YNNKEL (reference sequence). CDR3 in DNA: TGTGCCAGCAGCCCCCCCTCCCTAGGGACCACAGATACGCAGTATTTT. As protein: CASSPPSLGTTDTQYF.

This clonotype was picked up a small number of times. V usage is TRBV20-1 and J usage is TRBJ2-7; maybe TRBD2 (6 bases). Deletions cut 4 bases from V and 1 base from J, with 17 bases between. Germline V gene lookup returns CDR1 DFQATT and CDR2 SNEGSKA (reference sequence). The CDR3 spans 15 residues. DNA of the CDR3: TGCAGTGCTACACCGGAGCCGGGAGCTTCCTACGAGCAGTACTTC. It encodes CSATPEPGASYEQYF.

This clonotype turned up a few times. At one end the junction does not follow the germline gene, possibly because of a read error. The rearrangement joins TRBV20-1 to TRBJ2-2; the match to TRBD2 covers 9 bases. CDR1 is DFQATT and CDR2 is SNEGSKA in the germline V gene (reference sequence). The CDR3 loop spans 16 amino acids. CDR3 sequence reads: CCARRASGTNTGELFF. CDR3 in DNA: TGCTGTGCTAGAAGGGCTAGCGGGACGAACACCGGGGAGCTGTTTTTT.

This clonotype showed up many times. V is TRBV20-1 and J is TRBJ1-1; no clear D gene. Germline V lookup: CDR1 DFQATT, CDR2 SNEGSKA (reference sequence). The CDR3 loop spans 11 amino acids. The ends were cut back, 8 bases at V and 6 bases at J, with 13 bases in the middle. CDR3 DNA: TGCAGTCTCCCCGTACTCCCTGAAGCTTTCTTT. It yields the protein CSLPVLPEAFF.

This clonotype was detected many times. This chain connects TRBV27 to TRBJ2-7; D is perhaps TRBD1 (6 bases). The V end lost 6 bases, the J end lost 3 bases, and 15 bases lay between the germline ends. Germline assignment: CDR1 MNHEY and CDR2 SMNVEV (reference sequence). This CDR3 is built from 14 residues. CDR3 loop: CASSPDTGNYEQYF. The CDR3 DNA follows: TGTGCCAGCAGCCCCGATACAGGGAACTACGAGCAGTACTTC.

This clonotype was found many times. This chain connects TRBV25-1 to TRBJ2-5, with TRBD2 matching 11 bases. Trimming took 0 bases from V and 4 from J; bases not matched to a gene: 10. Germline lookup yields CDR1 MGHDK and CDR2 SYGVNS. The CDR3 totals 18 residues. CDR3: CASSEYPPLAGDRETQYF. CDR3 coding DNA: TGTGCCAGCAGTGAATACCCCCCACTAGCGGGAGATCGAGAGACCCAGTACTTC.